Sequencing of this T cell receptor beta chain was carried out in a study of long-term antiretroviral therapy in people with HIV. The germline V and J ends were trimmed by 2 bases and 0 bases, with 4 bases remaining between them. The CDR3 contains 13 residues. In germline, CDR1 is LNHDA, CDR2 SQIVND (reference sequence). Researchers ran immunoSEQ v3.0 at survey level. Researchers set sequencing to target roughly 35,000-55,000 T-cell genomes per sample. TCRdb keeps only in-frame clones here, not all; method: immunoSEQ multiplex PCR. The sample holds tens of thousands of clones, over 90% seen once. Study findings and constraints: Viral resistance, ART adherence and therapy changes all lacked available data. Post-treatment diversity went higher with ART but stayed below transplant donor controls.

Ahead of DNA extraction, samples held roughly 1-11 million cryopreserved PBMC each. Details on this clone: Its specificity is not known.

The specimen comprised unsorted PBMCs, sampled roughly 6.5 years after starting antiretroviral therapy. The genes are TRBV19 and TRBJ1-2; no clear D gene. This clonotype was obtained from a woman aged 35 to 49 with HIV. The CDR3 loop is CASSISANYGYTF. CDR3 coding DNA: TGTGCCAGTAGTATATCAGCTAACTATGGCTACACCTTC.